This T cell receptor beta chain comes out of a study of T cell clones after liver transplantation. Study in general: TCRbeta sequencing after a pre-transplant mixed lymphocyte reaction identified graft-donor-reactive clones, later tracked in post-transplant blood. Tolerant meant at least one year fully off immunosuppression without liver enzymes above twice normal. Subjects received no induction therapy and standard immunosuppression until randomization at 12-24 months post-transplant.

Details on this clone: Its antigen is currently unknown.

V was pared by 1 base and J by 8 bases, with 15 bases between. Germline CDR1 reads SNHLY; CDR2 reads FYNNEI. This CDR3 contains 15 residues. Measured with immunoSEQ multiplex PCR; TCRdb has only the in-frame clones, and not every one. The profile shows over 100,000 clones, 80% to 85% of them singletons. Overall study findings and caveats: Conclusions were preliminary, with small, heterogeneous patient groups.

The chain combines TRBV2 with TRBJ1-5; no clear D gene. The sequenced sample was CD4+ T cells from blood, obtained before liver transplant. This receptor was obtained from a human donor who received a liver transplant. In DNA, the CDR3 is TGTGCCAGCAGTGAAGTCCGAGCAGTCGGGGAGCCCCAGCATTTT. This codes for CASSEVRAVGEPQHF.